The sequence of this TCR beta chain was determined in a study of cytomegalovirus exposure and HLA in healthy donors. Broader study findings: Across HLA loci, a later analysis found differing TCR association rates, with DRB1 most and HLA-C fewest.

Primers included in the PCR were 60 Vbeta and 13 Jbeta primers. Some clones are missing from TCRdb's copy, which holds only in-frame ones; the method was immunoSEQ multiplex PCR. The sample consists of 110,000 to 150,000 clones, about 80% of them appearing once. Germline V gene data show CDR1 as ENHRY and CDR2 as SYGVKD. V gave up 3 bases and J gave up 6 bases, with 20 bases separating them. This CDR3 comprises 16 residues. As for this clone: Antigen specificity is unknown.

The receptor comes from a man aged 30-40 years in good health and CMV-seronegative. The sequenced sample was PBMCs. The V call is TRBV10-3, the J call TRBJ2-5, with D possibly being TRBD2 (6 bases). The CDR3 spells CAISDATGEGRKTQYF. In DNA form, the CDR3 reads TGTGCCATCAGTGATGCGACGGGAGAGGGTAGAAAGACCCAGTACTTC.